Listed below are T cell receptor beta chains from one sample, sequenced in a study of blood T cell repertoires in COVID-19. Profiling relied on immunoSEQ multiplex PCR, and the TCRdb table lists in-frame clones only, not all of them. The sample holds some 240,000 clones, about 79% seen once. Specimen: peripheral blood. The receptors stem from a woman in her thirties or forties who had recovered from COVID-19. CDR3s include the opening cysteine and the closing phenylalanine or tryptophan. D genes are given only for firm matches. Where a row states a size, it is once, few, many or the class of an expanded clone; other rows omit it.

j_call clone_size d_call v_call cdr3_aa
TRBJ1-2 - - TRBV4-3 CASSQDGGGNYYGYTF
TRBJ1-1 - TRBD1 TRBV4-2 CASSSTGDTEAFF
TRBJ1-5 - - TRBV28 CASSFGAGNQPQHF
TRBJ1-4 - TRBD1 TRBV27 CASLGQGASNEKLFF
TRBJ1-2 - - TRBV5-6 CASSAIGGPYGYTF
TRBJ1-6 once TRBD1 TRBV6-1 CASSAHPLDRVNSPLHF
TRBJ2-2 - - TRBV14 CASSLSQNGELFF
TRBJ2-1 - TRBD2 TRBV29-1 CSVEVSAGGPQFF
TRBJ2-3 - TRBD1 TRBV3-1/TRBV3-2 CASSPGTGDPLSTDTQYF
TRBJ1-1 - - TRBV20-1 CSASFGGVRSEAFF
TRBJ1-2 - - TRBV27 CASSPAQGGYTF
TRBJ1-6 - - TRBV6-5 CASSSDWRSPLHF
TRBJ1-5 - TRBD1 TRBV7-8 CASSWGQRNQPQHF
TRBJ1-1 - - TRBV9 CASSVRIGDTEAFF
TRBJ1-5 - TRBD1 TRBV6-6 CASSYRQTGRTQHF
TRBJ1-4 - - TRBV4-2 CASSQDQFGGLGTNEKLFF
TRBJ2-6 - - TRBV10-3 CAISDPTDAMRANVLTF
TRBJ2-7 - - TRBV2 CASTDPGAYEQYF
TRBJ2-3 - - TRBV19 CASSIRGGSTDTQYF
TRBJ1-2 - - TRBV6-2/TRBV6-3 CASSFSAGLNLDGYTF
TRBJ2-3 - TRBD2 TRBV5-1 CASRSGASTDTQYF
TRBJ1-6 - - TRBV6-2/TRBV6-3 CASSYSGGRSSYNSPLHF
TRBJ1-2 - TRBD1 TRBV18 CASSPPGQDYGYTF
TRBJ1-6 - - TRBV6-6 CASSYEGESSPLHF
TRBJ1-1 - - TRBV20-1 CSARGGTPAFF
TRBJ2-1 - - TRBV5-4 CASSHQGSPVGGQFF
TRBJ1-2 - TRBD1 TRBV12-3/TRBV12-4 CASTLGQGYGYTF
TRBJ2-3 - TRBD2 TRBV18 CASSRGLAGGSTDTQYF
TRBJ2-5 - - TRBV18 CASSPSARGGETQYF
TRBJ2-1 - TRBD1 TRBV3-1/TRBV3-2 CASRGLGTGDSNEQFF
TRBJ1-3 few - TRBV28 CASSFSRDSGNTIYF
TRBJ2-2 - - TRBV5-1 CASSLVGITGELFF
TRBJ2-1 - TRBD1 TRBV20-1 CSASLPTGGSYNEQFF
TRBJ2-7 - TRBD2 TRBV10-1 CASSESGGGYEQYF
TRBJ2-7 - - TRBV12-3/TRBV12-4 CASSSFVAYEQYF
TRBJ1-1 - - TRBV10-3 CAIRAGREDTEAFF
TRBJ1-2 - - TRBV11-3 CASSGATGLFGYTF
TRBJ2-1 few - TRBV9 CASSVTGETYNEQFF
TRBJ2-6 once - TRBV28 CASSPQLSGANVLTF
TRBJ1-2 - - TRBV7-9 CASSRAGSYGYTF
TRBJ2-3 - TRBD2 TRBV7-9 CASSLAPGLAGTDTQYF
TRBJ1-2 - - TRBV4-3 CASSQDGQFGGYTF
TRBJ2-5 - TRBD2 TRBV5-8 CASSGSSTSGGWATQYF
TRBJ1-6 - - TRBV20-1 CSASISAGLNSPLHF
TRBJ1-3 - - TRBV10-3 CATHPEGTNTIYF
TRBJ2-3 few TRBD2 TRBV9 CASSPLAGGALNTQYF
TRBJ2-4 - - TRBV19 CASTPGWDKNIQYF
TRBJ1-2 - - TRBV9 CASAPSTAPIGYTF
TRBJ2-2 - - TRBV9 CASSDGLQRATRELFF
TRBJ1-4 - TRBD1 TRBV11-2 CASSRPGQGYEKLFF